These T cell receptor beta chains were read from a single sample in a study of CD8+CD57+ T cells in acquired aplastic anemia. MiXCR was run by TCRdb on the reads, yielding one entry per CDR3 protein. The data contain 150,000 or so distinct CDR3 sequences, under 55% of them seen just once; the ten biggest clones take up roughly 3.1%. The material sequenced was sorted CD4+, CD8+, or CD8+CD57+ T cells (not recorded which) from PBMCs. Every receptor here comes from a human donor with aplastic anemia. The conserved cysteine and the conserved F or W are not part of the CDR3 here. Fields, in order: D gene, V gene, J gene, CDR3 protein. A D gene is named only where the DNA matches it firmly.

NA	TRBV12-3/TRBV12-4	TRBJ1-5	ASSPQGRNQPQH
NA	TRBV5-1	TRBJ2-7	ASSFDRTYEQY
NA	TRBV20-1	TRBJ2-1	SARAGSSYNEQF
NA	TRBV4-2	TRBJ2-4	ASSQGNVAKNIQY
TRBD2	TRBV10-2	TRBJ2-7	ASSPGLAGPEQY
NA	TRBV27	TRBJ2-1	ASTPPQGTYNEQF
TRBD1	TRBV29-1	TRBJ2-3	SVEGQGIGGTQY
TRBD2	TRBV7-2	TRBJ2-5	ASSSTGLGQETQY
TRBD2	TRBV5-4	TRBJ2-1	ASSLVSLAGGSSYNEQF
NA	TRBV9	TRBJ2-3	ASSVGATTADTQY
TRBD1	TRBV7-2	TRBJ1-5	ASSLAGTGWGQPQH
NA	TRBV27	TRBJ2-3	ASSFPGGRAVQY
TRBD2	TRBV19	TRBJ2-3	ASSELSGRAADTQY
TRBD1	TRBV20-1	TRBJ1-1	SARGQGGDTEAF
NA	TRBV27	TRBJ2-3	ASIRRVGTDTQY
NA	TRBV29-1	TRBJ2-7	STWGPYEQY
TRBD2	TRBV6-1	TRBJ2-7	ASSEFLAGSGEQY
TRBD2	TRBV7-2	TRBJ2-1	ASSRDPSGRVWF
TRBD1	TRBV7-2	TRBJ1-5	ASSTRDRNQPQH
NA	TRBV7-9	TRBJ1-6	ATFPQEIYNSPLH
TRBD2	TRBV3-1	TRBJ2-1	ASSQRTIGRAADEQF
NA	TRBV10-1	TRBJ2-1	ACSEVGANCLLLDEQF
NA	TRBV7-6	TRBJ1-2	ASRSLKSGYT
NA	TRBV5-1	TRBJ2-5	ASSRNPRDQETQY
TRBD1	TRBV10-1	TRBJ2-7	ASSAGTGYNEQY
NA	TRBV4-3	TRBJ1-1	ASSQGGGATEAF
TRBD1	TRBV4-2	TRBJ2-7	ASSRGATGQGTYEQY
NA	TRBV5-1	TRBJ1-5	ARSTGTDHQPQH
TRBD2	TRBV9	TRBJ2-7	ASSVETSALEQY
TRBD2	TRBV20-1	TRBJ2-3	SAKRGGTDTQY
NA	TRBV20-1	TRBJ1-2	SARVRQSGGYT
NA	TRBV12-3/TRBV12-4	TRBJ1-3	ASSRTAESGNTIY
TRBD1	TRBV20-1	TRBJ2-7	SAKDRGRPSYEQY
NA	TRBV15	TRBJ2-1	ATSRDIGGEQF
NA	TRBV19	TRBJ2-7	ASSISLSQRTYEQY
NA	TRBV29-1	TRBJ2-1	SVVTYGNNEQF
TRBD2	TRBV24-1	TRBJ2-5	ATSDPSGTSGRDETQY
NA	TRBV15	TRBJ1-3	ASSLALGASSGNTIY
NA	TRBV7-8	TRBJ1-6	ASSPPGQSSYNSPLH